One sample yielded the 2 T cell receptor beta chains listed below, sequenced in a study of CD8+ T cells in alopecia areata. Sequencing relied on a cDNA template that was reverse transcribed from extracted RNA. Generated by immunoSEQ multiplex PCR, the TCRdb table keeps only in-frame clones and is missing some. The table includes 90,000 to 150,000 clones, about 50% detected once. Specified treatment: oral pan-JAK inhibitor, 5-10 mg twice daily. This specimen was CD4+ T cells sorted from blood, taken at week 4, from a patient treated with tofacitinib. The receptors here all came from a human donor with alopecia areata.

The chain combines TRBV2 with TRBJ1-1, with a possible D match to TRBD1 (5 bases). V was clipped by 7 bases and J by 4 bases, with 13 bases between them. Per germline, CDR1 SNHLY and CDR2 FYNNEI. There are 13 residues in the CDR3. The CDR3 sequence: CASNPTGTTEAFF. CDR3 DNA: TGTGCCAGCAACCCTACAGGAACCACTGAAGCTTTCTTT.

This clone came up a few times. The CDR3 loop is CASSLEGTKAFF. The CDR3 nucleotides read TGTGCCAGCAGCTTAGAAGGGACAAAAGCTTTCTTT. This sequence joins TRBV7-9 and TRBJ1-1; perhaps TRBD1 as D (6 bases). The CDR3 totals 12 residues. From germline, CDR1 is SEHNR and CDR2 FQNEAQ (reference sequence). V lost 1 base, J lost 9 bases, and 9 bases lay in between.